This T cell receptor (beta chain) was observed in a study of CD8 T cells in ankylosing spondylitis. The V gene lost 2 bases and the J gene lost 5 bases, with 6 bases spanning the gap. CDR1 is SNHLY and CDR2 is FYNNEI in the germline V gene. The length of the CDR3 is 13 residues. Study-level results: Apparently characteristic of ankylosing spondylitis blood was a TCR beta motif (under ten highly homologous variants). According to the report, clones linked to the disease were significantly enriched in matched synovial fluid samples taken from ankylosing spondylitis patients. Peripheral blood held disease-linked clones only at relatively low frequency, and these were CD8+.

Only a few counts were recorded for this clonotype. As yet, its antigen is unknown. TCR beta libraries were made by quantitative 5'-RACE with molecular barcodes. Each CDR3 protein gets one entry after TCRdb re-called the 5' RACE reads with MiXCR. The sample has under 450,000 distinct CDR3 sequences; approximately 22% are singletons. The TCR originated in a male donor with ankylosing spondylitis or in good health (not recorded which). The chain combines TRBV2 with TRBJ1-4; no clear D. Sample: blood, either unsorted or a sorted T cell fraction (not recorded which). CDR3 DNA: TGTGCCAGCAGTGAACGCATGAATGAAAAACTGTTTTTT. The encoded protein is CASSERMNEKLFF.